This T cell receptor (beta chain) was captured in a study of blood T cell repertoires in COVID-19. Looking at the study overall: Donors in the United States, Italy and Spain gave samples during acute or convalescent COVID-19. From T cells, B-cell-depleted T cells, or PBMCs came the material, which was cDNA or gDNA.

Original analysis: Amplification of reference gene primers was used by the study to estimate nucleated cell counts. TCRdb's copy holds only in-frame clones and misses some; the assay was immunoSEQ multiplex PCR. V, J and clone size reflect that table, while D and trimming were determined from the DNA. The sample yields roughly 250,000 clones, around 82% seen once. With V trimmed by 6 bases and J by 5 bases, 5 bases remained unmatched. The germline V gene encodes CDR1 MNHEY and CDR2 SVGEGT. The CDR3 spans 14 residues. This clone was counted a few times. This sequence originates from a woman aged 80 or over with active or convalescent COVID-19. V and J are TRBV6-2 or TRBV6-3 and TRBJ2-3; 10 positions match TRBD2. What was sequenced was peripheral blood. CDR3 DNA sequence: TGTGCCAGCAGACCTAGCGGGAGTGGAGATACGCAGTATTTT. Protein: CASRPSGSGDTQYF.